These 6 T cell receptor beta chains were sequenced from one sample in a study of monozygotic twins with inflammatory bowel disease. TCRdb reworked the 5' RACE reads into one entry per CDR3 protein, no DNA. There are fewer than 200,000 distinct CDR3 sequences in the sample, with 2% to 3% held by the top ten. The sample consisted of blood. The receptor set was obtained from a human donor with ulcerative colitis or Crohn's disease, or a healthy co-twin of an affected twin (not recorded which).

CDR3 protein: CSARAPLLGAGMTDTQYF. The V and J genes are TRBV20-1 and TRBJ2-3; the D call from TCRdb, TRBD1, cannot be confirmed without DNA. This CDR3 region has 18 residues. CDR1 is DFQATT and CDR2 is SNEGSKA in the germline V gene (reference sequence).

The rearrangement uses TRBV7-3 and TRBJ2-1; the TCRdb call, TRBD2, lacks DNA for checking. This CDR3 has 19 amino acids. Germline values: CDR1 SGHTA, CDR2 FQGTGA. CDR3 residues: CASSLNPLPSGRGLNVQFF.

The chain joins TRBV29-1 to TRBJ2-7. The CDR3 runs to 12 residues. The germline gives CDR1 SQVTM, CDR2 ANQGSEA. The CDR3: CSAVDSSYEQYF.

The chain combines TRBV12-3 or TRBV12-4 with TRBJ2-7; TCRdb gives TRBD1 as the D gene, but with no DNA this cannot be confirmed. The CDR3 has 15 residues. The CDR3 reads CASSLTRDTSYEQYF.

The chain employs TRBV5-5 and TRBJ2-5; TCRdb's D call, TRBD1, is unchecked because there is no DNA. Germline V gives CDR1 SGHKS, CDR2 YYEKEE (reference sequence). The CDR3 has 15 amino acids. The CDR3 region is CASSSGTYLQETQYF. The entire variable domain, with the rest obtained from reference TRBV5-5 and TRBJ2-5, is as follows: DAGVTQSPTHLIKTRGQQVTLRCSPISGHKSVSWYQQVLGQGPQFIFQYYEKEERGRGNFPDRFSARQFPNYSSELNVNALLLGDSALYLCASSSGTYLQETQYFGPGTRLLVL.

The V call is TRBV19, the J call TRBJ2-1; there is no DNA to check the TCRdb D call of TRBD1. From germline, CDR1 is LNHDA and CDR2 SQIVND (reference sequence). This CDR3 is built from 15 residues. The CDR3 sequence is CASSIYRGRYNEQFF.